This T cell receptor (beta chain) originates from a study of T cell changes during pregnancy in multiple sclerosis. The method was immunoSEQ multiplex PCR; TCRdb's version includes in-frame clones alone and lacks a portion of them. The sample includes around 30,000 clones, roughly 90% seen only once; the top ten take under 0.75%. This clone was counted only a few times. The receptor was isolated from a female donor in good health, enrolled as a control in a pregnancy study. The sequencing here drew on CD4+ T cells from peripheral blood mononuclear cells, taken in the third trimester of pregnancy.

The CDR3 nucleotides read TGTGCCAGTAGTATTCAGTACAATGAGCAGTTCTTC. It is translated as CASSIQYNEQFF. The chain is built from TRBV19 and TRBJ2-1; D is undetermined. The CDR3 loop spans 12 amino acids. V was clipped by 3 bases and J by 4 bases, with 4 bases between them. Germline values: CDR1 LNHDA, CDR2 SQIVND (reference sequence).